What follows describes a single TCR beta chain. Its recognized antigen is unknown. No base quality information exists; no much larger clone differs at one position. The cysteine opens and the phenylalanine closes a CDR3 of 12 amino acids. The retained sequence is limited to the CDR3, 36 bases, with the frame set at the first base. For CDR1 and CDR2, the germline V gene lists SGDLS and YYNGEE. Deletion took 10 bases off V and 0 bases off J, with a span of 11 bases between the germline ends. Donors formed part of the validation cohort, which comprised about 130 subjects and was distinct from the first cohort of under 850 subjects. This specimen comes from a study of cytomegalovirus exposure and HLA in healthy donors (dated by TCRdb to about 2017). Study-level background: A later analysis indicated that the 120 validation repertoires were generated on the platform also employed for the roughly 720 repertoires of the first cohort. To predict cytomegalovirus infection status, the study brought together high-throughput TCR immunosequencing, statistical association of individual TCRs with disease status, and machine learning. The study aimed to test whether cataloging public T cell receptors could reveal signatures of past pathogen exposure. Besides the first cohort of 666 subjects, a separate validation cohort made up of roughly 130 different subjects was used.

The method behind the library was the immunoSEQ multiplex PCR assay. From the authors' description of their analysis: A statistical classification framework was built for diagnosing cytomegalovirus status from the catalog of TCR beta chain sequences. Imported from immuneACCESS, the table was reduced by TCRdb to in-frame sequences with V and J called. These copies leave out some clones; in studies compared against another copy, an unresolved V gene accounts for under half, and the cause of the remainder is not known. The V and J calls and the clone size are those of that table, but D and trimming were determined from the DNA. Across this sample there are 120,000 to 150,000 clones, with around 90% seen only once. The top ten constitute roughly 9.4% of the sample. What the study reported, not specific to this receptor: While some public TCRs were present in many individuals, most TCR sequences turned up only very rarely across donors. A total of some 180 TCR beta chains were listed by the study as associated with cytomegalovirus. A few of the identified cytomegalovirus-associated TCR beta chains were confirmed in vitro to be specific for cytomegalovirus antigens. Subsequent analysis determined that TCRs grouped into clusters in the first cohort also showed a tendency toward co-occurrence across the 120 or so validation repertoires, and about 94% of cluster scores exceeded 0. According to the authors, the approach could potentially be generalized to other disease states and immunological phenotypes. The validation cohort had no HLA typing available for a later analysis, so co-occurrence within that cohort was assessed over all 110 or so repertoires. The classifier was reported to diagnose cytomegalovirus status with high specificity and sensitivity in both the original and validation cohorts.

This chain is built from TRBV9 and TRBJ2-7, with no confident D gene call. This receptor was obtained from a man between 18 and 35 years old in good health and CMV-seropositive. Sequenced sample: PBMCs. The CDR3 sequence is CASGGLSYEQYF. DNA sequence: TGTGCCTCCGGCGGCCTCTCCTACGAGCAGTACTTC. Reference TRBV9 and TRBJ2-7 genes cover what lies past the CDR3, so the full variable domain is DSGVTQTPKHLITATGQRVTLRCSPRSGDLSVYWYQQSLDQGLQFLIQYYNGEERAKGNILERFSAQQFPDLHSELNLSSLELGDSALYFCASGGLSYEQYFGPGTRLTVT.